This TCR beta chain was sequenced in a study of beta chain features in type 1 diabetes. Trimming cost V 5 bases and J 8 bases; bases outside gene matches: 9. The CDR3 totals 15 residues. Per the germline V gene, CDR1 is GTSNPN and CDR2 is SVGIG (reference sequence). CD45RO/CCR7/CD25/CD127/CD95/CD27 sorting isolated CD4+ naive, central memory, regulatory and stem cell-like memory cells. Purity (above 95%) was reached by all sorted populations. Remarks on this clone: Its antigen remains unidentified.

Study findings and constraints: Cells expressing TCR highly could be over-represented by cDNA sequencing. Type 1 diabetes patients had fewer VDJ junction insertions and more deletions.

What was sequenced were expressed TCRB transcripts, since all of the isolated RNA had been reverse transcribed. The table came from immunoSEQ multiplex PCR; TCRdb's copy has only in-frame clones and leaves some out. This repertoire shows approximately 330,000 clones, 11% found once; its top ten account for roughly 0.014%. Sequenced input: naive CD4+ T cells from blood. This clonotype was sampled from a young woman in good health. V usage is TRBV30 and J usage is TRBJ2-1; the match to TRBD2 covers 13 bases. The CDR3 loop is CAWQRTSGSSYEQFF. CDR3 coding DNA: TGTGCCTGGCAGAGGACTAGCGGGAGTAGTTATGAGCAGTTCTTC. The full variable domain, completed using reference TRBV30 and TRBJ2-1, is SQTIHQWPATLVQPVGSPLSLECTVEGTSNPNLYWYRQAAGRGLQLLFYSVGIGQISSEVPQNLSASRPQDRQFILSSKKLLLSDSGFYLCAWQRTSGSSYEQFFGPGTRLTVL.